This T cell receptor (beta chain) was obtained from a study of blood T cell repertoires in COVID-19. This clone was seen a few times. Sequencing was performed with immunoSEQ multiplex PCR; in TCRdb, only in-frame clones are kept and a portion is missing. The data contain 300,000 to 350,000 clones, 80% to 90% of them singletons. This CDR3 comprises 14 residues. Germline lookup yields CDR1 MGHRA and CDR2 YSYEKL. With 4 bases clipped from V and 4 bases from J, the junction kept 4 bases outside the gene matches. V gene TRBV4-1 combines with J gene TRBJ1-1, with 9 bases aligning to TRBD1. This TCR was recovered from a young man with COVID-19, enrolled during active disease. Sequences were obtained from peripheral blood. The CDR3 sequence: CASSPGQGTTEAFF. The CDR3 region has the DNA TGCGCCAGCAGCCCTGGACAGGGGACCACTGAAGCTTTCTTT.